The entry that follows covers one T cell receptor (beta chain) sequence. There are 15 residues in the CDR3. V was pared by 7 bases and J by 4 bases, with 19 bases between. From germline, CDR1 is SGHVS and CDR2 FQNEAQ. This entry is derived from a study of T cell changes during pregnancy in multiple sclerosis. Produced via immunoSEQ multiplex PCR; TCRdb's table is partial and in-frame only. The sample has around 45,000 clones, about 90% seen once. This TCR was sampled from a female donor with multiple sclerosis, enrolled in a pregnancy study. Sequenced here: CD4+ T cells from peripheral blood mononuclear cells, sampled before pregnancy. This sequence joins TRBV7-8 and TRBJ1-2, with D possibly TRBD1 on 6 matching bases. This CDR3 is CASTPGGGGAYGYTF. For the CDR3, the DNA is TGTGCCAGCACCCCCGGTGGAGGGGGGGCCTATGGCTACACCTTC.